These T cell receptor beta chains were read from a single sample in a study of blood T cell repertoires in COVID-19. Assay used: immunoSEQ multiplex PCR; TCRdb lists only in-frame clones, some missing. The sample lists a few hundred thousand clones, 85% to 90% occurring once. Sequencing was carried out using peripheral blood. Every receptor here comes from a woman in her 50s with active or convalescent COVID-19. CDR3s include the opening cysteine and the closing phenylalanine or tryptophan. Each record gives: V gene, J gene, clone size, CDR3 protein. The size field is filled for only some rows; it gives once, few, many or a size class.

TRBV11-2,TRBJ1-4,NA,CASSLGGGNEKLFF
TRBV27,TRBJ1-5,NA,CANLDRAGNQPQHF
TRBV12-3/TRBV12-4,TRBJ1-2,NA,CASREIQGYGYTF
TRBV6-6,TRBJ1-2,NA,CASSYTQGKGYTF
TRBV21-1,TRBJ1-2,NA,CATSQGGDGYTF
TRBV19,TRBJ2-5,NA,CASSAYLPGETQYF
TRBV7-9,TRBJ1-2,many,CASSLDRGRSEGYTF
TRBV10-3,TRBJ1-2,NA,CAISEASGTGKHYGYTF
TRBV5-1,TRBJ1-2,NA,CASSVAGGENYGYTF
TRBV6-6,TRBJ2-7,NA,CASSLQGLREQYF
TRBV3-1/TRBV3-2,TRBJ2-3,NA,CASSQTLLAGERFGATDTQYF
TRBV5-4,TRBJ2-5,NA,CASSPGTALQETQYF
TRBV3-1/TRBV3-2,TRBJ1-6,NA,CASSQDPGQGSHLNSPLHF
TRBV9,TRBJ2-3,once,CASSVGRGGFADTQYF
TRBV7-2,TRBJ1-5,NA,CASTLGQGRNQPQHF
TRBV6-2/TRBV6-3,TRBJ1-1,NA,CASSLLQDTEAFF
TRBV19,TRBJ2-7,NA,CASSPGSSGRDEQYF